This record covers a single T cell receptor (beta chain). The antigen is unknown. The data were obtained in a study of cytomegalovirus exposure and HLA in healthy donors. Study as a whole: Samples from HLA-typed donors yielded about 85 million unique TCRs in an early data release.

The PCR was carried out with 60 Vbeta primers and 13 Jbeta primers. Libraries were prepared by immunoSEQ multiplex PCR; TCRdb keeps only in-frame clonotypes and omits some of them. The sample consists of around 100,000 clones, 67% of them appearing once. Study findings and constraints: The number of N-insertions in an Asian-associated ancestry cluster was reportedly below the roughly 620-donor mean in a later analysis. In a later analysis, a missense DCLRE1C variant was linked to TCR beta V- and J-gene trimming. Most TCR sequences showed up rarely, but some public TCRs showed up in many donors.

Germline V gene sequence: CDR1 LNHDA, CDR2 SQIVND (reference sequence). The V segment lost 0 bases and the J segment 0 bases; nucleotides outside the gene matches: 5. The CDR3 consists of 16 residues. The rearrangement links TRBV19 to TRBJ2-7; 7 bases line up with TRBD2. Sequenced sample: PBMCs. The clonotype was recovered from a young man in good health and CMV-seropositive. CDR3 bases: TGTGCCAGTAGTATAGATGGGTCGGGGGGCTCCTACGAGCAGTACTTC. Residues: CASSIDGSGGSYEQYF.